The 18 T cell receptor beta chains reported below all come from one sample, sequenced in a study of blood T cell repertoires in COVID-19. Assay used: immunoSEQ multiplex PCR; TCRdb lists only in-frame clones, some missing. In the table there are roughly 40,000 clones, about 88% of which are singletons. Sequences were obtained from peripheral blood. These receptors were obtained from a human donor in a cohort sampled during active COVID-19.

V gene TRBV10-3 combines with J gene TRBJ2-7; 7 positions agree with TRBD1. The length of the CDR3 is 13 residues. V was pared by 2 bases and J by 3 bases, with 1 base of the junction left unmatched. Germline V gene sequence: CDR1 ENHRY, CDR2 SYGVKD. CDR3 sequence: CAISEGTVYEQYF. DNA for the CDR3: TGTGCCATCAGTGAGGGGACAGTCTACGAGCAGTACTTC.

The chain employs TRBV2 and TRBJ2-5, with D possibly TRBD2 on 6 matching bases. Germline V CDR1 and CDR2: SNHLY, FYNNEI. The CDR3 runs 15 residues. Trimming took 1 base from V and 2 from J, leaving 11 bases between them. The CDR3 spells CASSEGLGRQETQYF. The CDR3 DNA reads TGTGCCAGCAGTGAAGGTTTAGGGAGGCAAGAGACCCAGTACTTC.

The chain joins TRBV27 to TRBJ2-3; 10 bases are a match to TRBD1. Looked up from germline, CDR1 is MNHEY and CDR2 is SMNVEV (reference sequence). V trimming: 2 bases; J trimming: 7 bases; junction bases outside the gene matches: 6. CDR3 length: 15 amino acids. The CDR3 loop reads CASSLAGQGGYTQYF. The CDR3 DNA follows: TGTGCCAGCAGTTTAGCCGGACAGGGGGGTTATACGCAGTATTTT.

V and J are TRBV3-1 (or the pseudogene TRBV3-2) and TRBJ2-1, with 9 bases aligning to TRBD2. Germline CDR1 reads LGHDT; CDR2 reads YNNKEL (reference sequence). The CDR3 length is 14 residues. V trimming: 3 bases; J trimming: 5 bases; junction bases outside the gene matches: 2. CDR3 sequence: CASSQGLADNEQFF. CDR3 nucleotide sequence: TGTGCCAGCAGCCAGGGACTAGCCGACAATGAGCAGTTCTTC.

This clone was picked up a small number of times. The V and J genes are TRBV7-3 and TRBJ1-6; a possible D gene is TRBD1 (5 bases). Germline lookup yields CDR1 SGHTA and CDR2 FQGTGA. There are 13 residues in the CDR3. V was clipped by 8 bases and J by 7 bases, with 12 bases between them. CDR3 sequence (DNA): TGTGCCAGCGGGGCAGGTTTAAATTCACCCCTCCACTTT. Translating it yields CASGAGLNSPLHF.

This clone is medium-sized in the sample. This chain connects TRBV29-1 to TRBJ2-3; 10 positions match TRBD2. V shed 4 bases and J 4 bases; nucleotides not matched to a gene: 8. CDR3 length: 15 amino acids. CDR1 and CDR2 (germline): SQVTM, ANQGSEA. CDR3 in amino acids: CSVAGSGGGPDTQYF. The CDR3, as DNA: TGCAGCGTTGCGGGGAGCGGGGGGGGCCCAGATACGCAGTATTTT.

The count of this clone is one. The chain couples TRBV24-1 to TRBJ1-2; 8 bases agree with TRBD1. Trimming took 2 bases from V and 3 from J; bases not matched to a gene: 7. The CDR3 totals 16 residues. Germline V gene data show CDR1 as KGHDR and CDR2 as SFDVKD. The CDR3 sequence is CATSDWTGKGYYGYTF. CDR3 in DNA: TGTGCCACCAGTGATTGGACAGGGAAGGGGTACTATGGCTACACCTTC.

The genes are TRBV5-1 and TRBJ2-6; 9 bases align to TRBD1. Germline-derived CDR1 and CDR2 are SGHRS and YFSETQ. The ends lost 3 bases at V and 0 bases at J; junction bases unmatched: 10. CDR3 size: 19 residues. In nucleotides, the CDR3 is TGCGCCAGCAGCTCGCCGGGACAGGGCCGTCCCTCTGGGGCCAACGTCCTGACTTTC. Translating gives CASSSPGQGRPSGANVLTF.

The rearrangement links TRBV6-1 to TRBJ2-5, with 12 bases aligning to TRBD2. CDR1 and CDR2 from the germline V gene are MNHNS and SASEGT. Trimming took 5 bases from V and 5 from J; bases not matched to a gene: 9. The CDR3 totals 16 residues. The CDR3 protein is CASSKGLAGPGETQYF. CDR3 bases: TGTGCCAGCAGTAAAGGACTAGCGGGGCCCGGGGAGACCCAGTACTTC.

This clone showed up just a few times. This rearrangement joins TRBV5-4 to TRBJ1-6, with D uncertain. In germline, CDR1 is SGHNT, CDR2 YYREEE (reference sequence). Trimming cost V 2 bases and J 7 bases, with 16 bases left between them. The CDR3 length is 16 residues. CDR3 in amino acids: CASSFYMETENSPLHF. The CDR3 bases are TGTGCCAGCAGCTTTTATATGGAAACAGAGAATTCACCCCTCCACTTT.

The chain is built from TRBV18 and TRBJ2-1, with D possibly being TRBD2 (5 bases). Trimming left V 0 bases short and J 9 bases short, with 6 bases between. From germline, CDR1 is KGHSH and CDR2 LQKENI. CDR3 length: 12 amino acids. In DNA, the CDR3 is TGTGCCAGCTCACCACCAAGCGGTGAGCAGTTCTTC. It is translated as CASSPPSGEQFF.

The V gene is TRBV21-1, the J gene TRBJ2-7; the tabulated D call, TRBD2, remains unverified against the DNA. TRBV21-1 is a pseudogene. The CDR3 contains 16 residues. CDR3 region: CASSTTGTSKYYEQYF. The CDR3 nucleotides read TGTGCCAGCAGCACAACGGGGACTAGCAAGTACTACGAGCAGTACTTC.

The rearrangement uses TRBV4-2 and TRBJ2-7; 8 bases line up with TRBD1. The junction had 7 bases not matched to a gene; V was cut back by 0 bases and J by 3 bases. The length of the CDR3 is 16 residues. Germline V CDR1 and CDR2: LGHNA, YNFKEQ. The CDR3 sequence is CASSQDQAGGYYEQYF. The CDR3, as DNA: TGTGCCAGCAGCCAAGATCAGGCAGGGGGCTACTACGAGCAGTACTTC.

In this sample, this clone turned up a few times. Other DNA sequences in the sample encode the same CDR3. The gene calls are TRBV6-5 and TRBJ1-1, with D hard to call. The CDR3 sequence is 14 residues long. Germline CDR1 MNHEY, CDR2 SVGAGI. V shed 2 bases and J shed 3 bases, with 10 bases lying between them. This CDR3 is CASSYRGRYTEAFF. The CDR3, as DNA: TGTGCCAGCAGTTACAGAGGTAGGTACACTGAAGCTTTCTTT.

This clone was detected a few times. This chain uses TRBV5-4 with TRBJ1-6, with D possibly matching TRBD1 (5 bases). Trimming pared 4 bases from V and 7 bases from J, leaving 15 bases between. CDR1 is SGHNT and CDR2 is YYREEE in the germline V gene (reference sequence). The CDR3 contains 15 residues. CDR3 region: CASSPGRAPNSPLHF. The CDR3 DNA is TGTGCCAGCAGCCCGGGCAGGGCCCCGAATTCACCCCTCCACTTT.

V is TRBV30 and J is TRBJ2-3; D is possibly TRBD2 (5 bases). The V end was cut by 0 bases, the J end by 3 bases, with 28 bases between. Germline V gives CDR1 GTSNPN, CDR2 SVGIG (reference sequence). This CDR3 contains 20 residues. The CDR3 protein is CAWSVTYFSSGTGDTDTQYF. CDR3 coding DNA: TGTGCCTGGAGTGTAACGTACTTTTCTTCCGGTACCGGGGATACAGATACGCAGTATTTT.

CDR3: CASSSEGQGFPYEQYF. The CDR3 DNA is TGTGCCAGCAGCTCCGAGGGACAGGGATTTCCCTACGAGCAGTACTTC. The chain couples TRBV11-2 to TRBJ2-7, with 9 nucleotides matching TRBD1. Per germline, CDR1 SGHAT and CDR2 FQNNGV. The CDR3 extends over 16 amino acids. With V trimmed by 4 bases and J by 2 bases, 9 bases remained unmatched.

This chain joins TRBV19 and TRBJ2-7; 10 nucleotides line up with TRBD1. The CDR3 totals 14 residues. CDR1 LNHDA and CDR2 SQIVND come from the germline V gene (reference sequence). V lost 5 bases, J lost 5 bases, and 6 bases stayed unmatched. The CDR3 DNA reads as TGTGCCAGTAGTTTGACAGGGGGCTTCCACGAGCAGTACTTC. Translated, it gives CASSLTGGFHEQYF.